This T cell receptor (beta chain) was identified during a study of blood T cell repertoires in COVID-19 (dated by TCRdb to 2019 to 2021). Looking at the study overall: Samples covering the acute and convalescent phases of COVID-19 were provided by collaborators in the United States, Italy and Spain. The prospective study material was composed of cDNA or gDNA derived from T cells, B-cell-depleted T cells, or PBMCs. Subjects who had been exposed to COVID-19, were actively infected with it, or had recovered from it provided the deeply sampled blood TCRbeta repertoires that made up the dataset. The repertoires were released in a freely available public database meant as a resource for research on the immune response to SARS-CoV-2. Samples were obtained from the ongoing ImmuneRACE study (first 160 participants) and from 1,200 or so subjects provided by 6 global collaborators. Sample metadata almost always included a de-identified subject ID, COVID-19 status, age in years and sex. HLA class I and class II types, where available, came from metadata supplied by the sample provider rather than from assay-based typing.

On the study overall, not on this receptor specifically: The amount of clinical and demographic metadata varied by source and participant and was provided uncurated.

About this clone: The antigen it binds to is not known. Base-call qualities are not available, and no considerably larger clone is one nucleotide away.

The cysteine opens and the phenylalanine closes a CDR3 of 15 amino acids. Kept here is only the CDR3 DNA, which spans 45 bases and is read in frame from base 1. The CDR1 and CDR2 encoded by the germline V gene are SGHRS and YFSETQ. V loses 2 bases of germline sequence and J loses 7 bases, and the interval between the two ends is 16 bases. TCRbeta CDR3 regions were amplified from genomic DNA by means of the immunoSEQ Assay, a bias-controlled multiplex PCR. Per the authors' processing: Nucleated cell counts per sample were estimated from amplification of reference gene primers within the assay. Sequence reads were collapsed and filtered to measure the absolute abundance of every unique TCRbeta CDR3 rearrangement. For each sample, productive Simpson clonality was calculated as the square root of Simpson's diversity index over productive rearrangements. TCRdb provides this immuneACCESS table in a form limited to in-frame rearrangements. Some clones are lacking; in checked studies, under half of them reflect an unresolved V gene, and why the rest are absent is not known. V, J and clone size are taken as reported in that table, and D and trimming were inferred from the DNA itself. The sample table records 200,000 to 250,000 clones; about 84% of these occur just once. Together, the top ten hold roughly 7.8% of the sample.

In Seattle, one collaborating source enrolled patients while the infection was active and tracked those patients longitudinally over the course of disease. Whole blood was collected in K2EDTA tubes by collaborating institutions according to the institutions' own protocols. For TCRbeta analysis, collaborators shipped samples in one of three forms: frozen whole blood, isolated PBMCs, or DNA extracted from either of those sample types. The TCR comes from a woman aged 80 or older with COVID-19, enrolled during active disease. Here the chain combines TRBV5-1 and TRBJ2-1, with TRBD2 tentatively as D gene (6 bases match). Sequencing was performed on peripheral blood. The CDR3 sequence is CASSLTAGSGNEQFF. The DNA sequence follows: TGCGCCAGCAGCTTAACGGCGGGGTCAGGGAATGAGCAGTTCTTC.